A single sample is the source of the 18 T cell receptor beta chains below, sequenced in a study of regulatory dendritic cells for organ transplantation. Using immunoSEQ multiplex PCR, the repertoire was profiled, and TCRdb retains in-frame clones only, with some absent. The table has approximately 19,000 clones, just under 75% seen once. The sequenced sample was memory CD4+ T cells from blood. Subset reported: CD45RO+ memory T cells. The source of these receptors is a human donor in good health.

The chain carries TRBV19 and TRBJ1-5, with D perhaps TRBD1 (6 bases). Per germline, CDR1 LNHDA and CDR2 SQIVND (reference sequence). This CDR3 region has 13 residues. Trimming stripped 11 bases from V and 5 bases from J, with 16 bases between. CDR3 sequence: CAASSGEYQPQHF. The CDR3 bases are TGTGCCGCCAGCTCAGGGGAGTATCAGCCCCAGCATTTT.

The rearrangement joins TRBV15 to TRBJ2-5; 15 positions match TRBD2. V trimming: 5 bases; J trimming: 4 bases; junction bases outside the gene matches: 11. This CDR3 comprises 18 residues. Germline CDR1 is LNHNV and CDR2 is YYDKDF (reference sequence). The CDR3 sequence is CATSVGTSGGNSGETQYF. CDR3 sequence (DNA): TGTGCCACCAGCGTCGGGACTAGCGGGGGGAACAGCGGAGAGACCCAGTACTTC.

The table lists this clone with a few counts. Written as DNA, the CDR3 is TGTGCCAGCAAAACAGGGGATAATTCACCCCTCCACTTT. Translated: CASKTGDNSPLHF. The chain couples TRBV2 to TRBJ1-6; 7 positions match TRBD1. The J segment lost 5 bases and the V segment lost 7 bases, leaving 2 bases of the junction unmatched. The germline gives CDR1 SNHLY, CDR2 FYNNEI. The CDR3 sequence is 13 residues long.

The chain has TRBV6-5 and TRBJ1-1, with TRBD1 as a possible D gene (6 bases). This CDR3 has 12 residues. The germline CDR1 and CDR2 sequences are MNHEY and SVGAGI. The V gene lost 6 bases and the J gene lost 11 bases, with 16 bases spanning the gap. This chain's CDR3 is CASRDSIQGAFF. The CDR3 DNA is TGTGCCAGCAGAGACAGTATCCAGGGGGCTTTCTTT.

The rearrangement uses TRBV5-5 and TRBJ2-6, with a weak D call TRBD1 (6 bases). This CDR3 has 16 residues. Germline-derived CDR1 and CDR2 are SGHKS and YYEKEE (reference sequence). The ends were cut back, 1 base at V and 3 bases at J, with 11 bases in the middle. The CDR3 bases are TGTGCCAGCAGCTTGACAGGGTCAAGTGGGGCCAACGTCCTGACTTTC. It is translated as CASSLTGSSGANVLTF.

The J gene is TRBJ1-2, the V gene TRBV19; possibly TRBD1 for D (6 bases). Trimming stripped 9 bases from V and 2 bases from J, with 10 bases between. Per germline, CDR1 LNHDA and CDR2 SQIVND (reference sequence). The CDR3 consists of 12 residues. The CDR3 spells CASRTANYGYTF. CDR3 nucleotide sequence: TGTGCCAGCAGGACAGCAAACTATGGCTACACCTTC.

This clone was counted between two and nine times. The chain joins TRBV11-1 to TRBJ1-1; the D is unclear. The CDR3 loop spans 13 amino acids. V lost 1 base and J 8 bases, leaving 11 bases between the germline ends. The germline gives CDR1 SGHAT, CDR2 FQDESV (reference sequence). DNA for the CDR3: TGTGCCAGCAGCTTAGTTTTGGGCGGGGAAGCTTTCTTT. Translating gives CASSLVLGGEAFF.

This rearrangement joins TRBV29-1 to TRBJ2-5; 7 bases line up with TRBD1. The CDR3 has 14 amino acids. With V trimmed by 7 bases and J by 1 base, 9 bases remained unmatched. Germline V CDR1 and CDR2: SQVTM, ANQGSEA. CDR3: CSATTRDSQETQYF. CDR3 DNA sequence: TGCAGCGCTACTACTCGGGACAGCCAAGAGACCCAGTACTTC.

The rearrangement links TRBV6-5 to TRBJ2-1; perhaps TRBD2 as D (7 bases). The V end was cut by 7 bases, the J end by 15 bases, with 25 bases between. The CDR3 contains 14 residues. The germline V gene encodes CDR1 MNHEY and CDR2 SVGAGI. CDR3 in amino acids: CASTPEGGTPYAFF. The CDR3 nucleotides read TGTGCCAGCACTCCAGAGGGGGGGACACCTTACGCGTTCTTC.

This clone was recorded once. The rearrangement links TRBV7-9 to TRBJ2-3; 9 bases fit TRBD2. Trimming cost V 7 bases and J 4 bases; bases outside gene matches: 9. The CDR3 has 15 residues. Germline V gene sequence: CDR1 SEHNR, CDR2 FQNEAQ (reference sequence). CDR3 protein: CASTPGGGGADTQYF. The CDR3 DNA sequence: TGTGCCAGCACCCCCGGGGGCGGGGGGGCAGATACGCAGTATTTT.

The chain has TRBV7-2 and TRBJ2-7; 7 bases are a match to TRBD2. With V trimmed by 0 bases and J by 1 base, 6 bases remained unmatched. Germline lookup yields CDR1 SGHTA and CDR2 FQGNSA. This CDR3 comprises 16 residues. CDR3 in DNA: TGTGCCAGCAGCTTAGCGCCCAGCGGGGCATCCTACGAGCAGTACTTC. It yields the protein CASSLAPSGASYEQYF.

The V and J genes are TRBV5-1 and TRBJ1-1; TRBD1 might be the D (5 bases). Trimming stripped 4 bases from V and 0 bases from J, with 7 bases between. Germline CDR1 is SGHRS and CDR2 is YFSETQ. The CDR3 consists of 13 residues. This CDR3 is CASSDSMNTEAFF. The CDR3 DNA reads as TGCGCCAGCAGCGACAGTATGAACACTGAAGCTTTCTTT. The variable domain in full, completed from reference TRBV5-1 and TRBJ1-1, reads KAGVTQTPRYLIKTRGQQVTLSCSPISGHRSVSWYQQTPGQGLQFLFEYFSETQRNKGNFPGRFSGRQFSNSRSEMNVSTLELGDSALYLCASSDSMNTEAFFGQGTRLTVV.

The V gene is TRBV27, the J gene TRBJ2-7, with D possibly TRBD1 on 6 matching bases. V was clipped by 4 bases and J by 3 bases, with 19 bases between them. The CDR3 extends over 16 amino acids. Germline V lookup: CDR1 MNHEY, CDR2 SMNVEV (reference sequence). The CDR3 DNA sequence: TGTGCCAGCAGTTCCCAAACAGGGCCCTTAGGCTACGAGCAGTACTTC. This gives the protein CASSSQTGPLGYEQYF.

The table lists this clone with a few counts. The chain uses TRBV6-1 and TRBJ1-2; tentative D call: TRBD1 (5 bases). The CDR3 has 15 residues. V was trimmed by 2 bases and J by 0 bases, leaving 10 bases between them. Germline CDR1 is MNHNS and CDR2 is SASEGT. The CDR3 DNA sequence: TGTGCCAGCAGTGAAAAGGGGTCAGCTAACTATGGCTACACCTTC. This gives the protein CASSEKGSANYGYTF.

J is TRBJ1-2 and V is TRBV19; TRBD1 aligns across 8 bases. Germline V gene sequence: CDR1 LNHDA, CDR2 SQIVND (reference sequence). The CDR3 length is 14 residues. V trimming: 6 bases; J trimming: 1 base; junction bases outside the gene matches: 4. In DNA form, the CDR3 reads TGTGCCAGTAGATCAGACAGGGGTAACTATGGCTACACCTTC. Protein product: CASRSDRGNYGYTF.

This chain uses TRBV11-2 with TRBJ1-5; D perhaps matches TRBD1 (6 bases). Germline assignment: CDR1 SGHAT and CDR2 FQNNGV. Trimming took 6 bases from V and 4 from J, leaving 10 bases between them. The CDR3 is 13 amino acids. The CDR3 loop is CASSTGWNQPQHF. In DNA, the CDR3 is TGTGCCAGCAGTACAGGGTGGAATCAGCCCCAGCATTTT.

The chain combines TRBV4-1 with TRBJ1-3, with 10 nucleotides matching TRBD1. Looked up from germline, CDR1 is MGHRA and CDR2 is YSYEKL. V trimming: 5 bases; J trimming: 9 bases; junction bases outside the gene matches: 7. The CDR3 sequence is 14 residues long. The CDR3 region is CASSVQDRGTTIYF. The CDR3, as DNA: TGCGCCAGCAGCGTACAGGACAGGGGGACCACCATATATTTT.

The chain links TRBV9 to TRBJ1-5; D remains unclear. The CDR3 extends over 14 amino acids. Germline CDR1 SGDLS, CDR2 YYNGEE. Trimming took 1 base from V and 7 from J, leaving 12 bases between them. CDR3 protein: CASSVSGGNQPQHF. As DNA, the CDR3 is TGTGCCAGCAGCGTAAGCGGAGGTAACCAGCCCCAGCATTTT.